The entry below describes one T cell receptor beta chain. The length of the CDR3 is 15 residues. The sample originates from a study of cytomegalovirus exposure and HLA in healthy donors. This PCR relied on a set of 60 Vbeta primers and 13 Jbeta primers. Profiled with immunoSEQ multiplex PCR; TCRdb holds only in-frame clones, not every one. The sample lists some 150,000 clones; less than 85% were seen once. This sequence joins TRBV21-1 and TRBJ2-3; TRBD1 reflects the table's D call only, with no check against the DNA. TRBV21-1 counts as a pseudogene. The sample comprised PBMCs. The receptor comes from a woman between 45 and 60 years old in good health and CMV-seropositive. The CDR3 DNA reads as TGTGCCAGCAGCTTTCGGGGGACAGGGGAAGATACGCAGTATTTT. The encoded protein is CASSFRGTGEDTQYF.